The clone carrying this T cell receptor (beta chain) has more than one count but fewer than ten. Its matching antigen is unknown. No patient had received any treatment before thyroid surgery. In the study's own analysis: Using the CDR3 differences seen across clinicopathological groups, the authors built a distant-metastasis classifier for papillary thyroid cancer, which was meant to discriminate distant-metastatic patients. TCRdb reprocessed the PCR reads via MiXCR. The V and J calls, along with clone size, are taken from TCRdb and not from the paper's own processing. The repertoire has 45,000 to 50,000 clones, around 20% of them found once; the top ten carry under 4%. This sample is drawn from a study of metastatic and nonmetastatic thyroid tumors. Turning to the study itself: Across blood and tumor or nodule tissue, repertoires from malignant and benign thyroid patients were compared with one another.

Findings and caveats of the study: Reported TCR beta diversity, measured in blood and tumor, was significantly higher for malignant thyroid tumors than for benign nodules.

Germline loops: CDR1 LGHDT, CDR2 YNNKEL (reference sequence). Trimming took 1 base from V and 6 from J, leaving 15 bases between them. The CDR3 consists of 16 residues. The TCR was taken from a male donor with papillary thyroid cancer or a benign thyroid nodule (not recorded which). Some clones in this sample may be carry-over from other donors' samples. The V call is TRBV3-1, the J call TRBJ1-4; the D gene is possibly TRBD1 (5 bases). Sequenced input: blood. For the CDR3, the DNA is TGTGCCAGCAGCCAAGGGGTGTGGCAGGGCTATGAAAAACTGTTTTTT. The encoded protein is CASSQGVWQGYEKLFF.